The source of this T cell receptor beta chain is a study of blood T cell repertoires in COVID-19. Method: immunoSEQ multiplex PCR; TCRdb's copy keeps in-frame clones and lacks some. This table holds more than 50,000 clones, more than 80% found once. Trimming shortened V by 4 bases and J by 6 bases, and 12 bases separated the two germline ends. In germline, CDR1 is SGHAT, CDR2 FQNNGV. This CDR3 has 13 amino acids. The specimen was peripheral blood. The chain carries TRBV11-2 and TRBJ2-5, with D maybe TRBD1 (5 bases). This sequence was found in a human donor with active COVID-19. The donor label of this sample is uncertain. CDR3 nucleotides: TGTGCCAGCAGCTCGGACACACTACAGACCCAGTACTTC. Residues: CASSSDTLQTQYF.